The 27 T cell receptor beta chains in this list originate from one sample, sequenced in a study of blood T cell repertoires in COVID-19. TCRdb keeps only in-frame clones here, not all; method: immunoSEQ multiplex PCR. The table lists 250,000 or so clones, around 83% of them singletons. Sequenced input: peripheral blood. The origin of the receptors is a man aged 35 to 55 who had recovered from COVID-19.

The V call is TRBV18, the J call TRBJ1-1, with D possibly being TRBD1 (6 bases). Germline loops: CDR1 KGHSH, CDR2 LQKENI. The V gene lost 2 bases and the J gene lost 8 bases, with 12 bases spanning the gap. The CDR3 is 13 residues long. The CDR3 spells CASSPETGTEAFF. The CDR3 nucleotides read TGTGCCAGCTCACCAGAAACCGGGACAGAAGCTTTCTTT.

The chain joins TRBV5-6 to TRBJ2-5, with D maybe TRBD2 (6 bases). There are 12 residues in the CDR3. Germline V gene data show CDR1 as SGHDT and CDR2 as YYEEEE. Trimming left V 4 bases short and J 7 bases short, with 11 bases between. CDR3 protein: CASSPGVGTQYF. CDR3 in DNA: TGTGCCAGCAGCCCGGGAGTTGGGACCCAGTACTTC.

The chain has TRBV7-2 and TRBJ1-6; 9 bases line up with TRBD1. After removal of 3 bases from V and 2 bases from J, the junction contained 11 bases not matched to a gene. The CDR3 sequence is 19 residues long. The germline V gene has CDR1 SGHTA and CDR2 FQGNSA. CDR3 in DNA: TGTGCCAGCAGCTTGGCCGTTAACAGGGGGCTGACCTATAATTCACCCCTCCACTTT. Translation gives CASSLAVNRGLTYNSPLHF.

This clone was seen a single time. The DNA of the CDR3 is TGTGCCAGCAGCGCGGGTAGTGGGGATACGCAGTATTTT. Its protein product is CASSAGSGDTQYF. This rearrangement joins TRBV9 to TRBJ2-3; D not resolved. CDR3 length: 13 amino acids. Germline V lookup: CDR1 SGDLS, CDR2 YYNGEE. V was clipped by 3 bases and J by 6 bases, with 11 bases between them.

This chain joins TRBV9 and TRBJ2-3; D call uncertain. Looked up from germline, CDR1 is SGDLS and CDR2 is YYNGEE. There are 15 residues in the CDR3. V was shortened by 0 bases and J by 4 bases, with 12 bases between the two germline ends. Here the CDR3 DNA reads TGTGCCAGCAGCGTAGGAGGTCATAGCTCAGATACGCAGTATTTT. Protein: CASSVGGHSSDTQYF.

The chain links TRBV15 to TRBJ2-5, with 7 bases matching TRBD1. CDR3 length: 15 residues. Trimming cost V 3 bases and J 4 bases; bases outside gene matches: 8. Germline assignment: CDR1 LNHNV and CDR2 YYDKDF (reference sequence). The DNA for the CDR3 is TGTGCCACCAGCAGCCGCAGCCAGGGGGTAGAGACCCAGTACTTC. Its translation: CATSSRSQGVETQYF.

The CDR3 nucleotides are TGTGCCAGCAGCTTGGCCGCGGCCTCCTACGAGCAGTACTTC. Translation gives CASSLAAASYEQYF. The rearrangement uses TRBV5-4 and TRBJ2-7; D not resolved. Germline CDR1 reads SGHNT; CDR2 reads YYREEE (reference sequence). The CDR3 length is 14 residues. Trimming shortened V by 0 bases and J by 0 bases, and 7 bases separated the two germline ends. Full variable domain (outside the CDR3, taken from reference TRBV5-4 and TRBJ2-7): ETGVTQSPTHLIKTRGQQVTLRCSSQSGHNTVSWYQQALGQGPQFIFQYYREEENGRGNFPPRFSGLQFPNYSSELNVNALELDDSALYLCASSLAAASYEQYFGPGTRLTVT.

This clone was detected only once. The rearrangement joins TRBV9 to TRBJ1-2; D is unresolved. The CDR3 totals 13 residues. V shed 3 bases and J shed 6 bases, with 12 bases lying between them. The germline gives CDR1 SGDLS, CDR2 YYNGEE. The CDR3 nucleotides read TGTGCCAGCAGCGCCGGGAACAGAAATGGCTACACCTTC. Amino acids: CASSAGNRNGYTF. Based on the CDR3 plus reference TRBV9 and TRBJ1-2, the full variable domain is DSGVTQTPKHLITATGQRVTLRCSPRSGDLSVYWYQQSLDQGLQFLIQYYNGEERAKGNILERFSAQQFPDLHSELNLSSLELGDSALYFCASSAGNRNGYTFGSGTRLTVV.

The gene calls are TRBV7-9 and TRBJ2-2; D unclear. V gave up 4 bases and J gave up 6 bases, with 6 bases separating them. Germline CDR1 is SEHNR and CDR2 is FQNEAQ (reference sequence). This CDR3 is built from 12 residues. The CDR3 loop reads CASSWAAGELFF. CDR3 in DNA: TGTGCCAGCAGCTGGGCCGCCGGGGAGCTGTTTTTT.

The V and J genes are TRBV19 and TRBJ2-3, with D possibly being TRBD1 (6 bases). V gave up 0 bases and J gave up 4 bases, with 14 bases separating them. Germline V gene sequence: CDR1 LNHDA, CDR2 SQIVND (reference sequence). The CDR3 totals 16 residues. As DNA, the CDR3 is TGTGCCAGTAGTATAGAAATGTCAGGGGTGGCAGATACGCAGTATTTT. Translated, it gives CASSIEMSGVADTQYF. Drawing the rest from reference TRBV19 and TRBJ2-3, the complete variable domain is DGGITQSPKYLFRKEGQNVTLSCEQNLNHDAMYWYRQDPGQGLRLIYYSQIVNDFQKGDIAEGYSVSREKKESFPLTVTSAQKNPTAFYLCASSIEMSGVADTQYFGPGTRLTVL.

This rearrangement joins TRBV10-2 to TRBJ1-2; D may be TRBD1 (6 bases). This CDR3 spans 13 amino acids. With 6 bases removed from V and 6 bases from J, the gap between germline ends came to 14 bases. Per the germline V gene, CDR1 is WSHSY and CDR2 is SAAADI. The CDR3: CASSPGGADGYTF. The CDR3 region has the DNA TGCGCCAGCAGCCCCGGGGGGGCGGATGGCTACACCTTC.

The rearrangement joins TRBV9 to TRBJ2-6; 9 bases fit TRBD1. The J segment lost 1 base and the V segment lost 7 bases, leaving 6 bases of the junction unmatched. CDR3 length: 16 amino acids. Germline lookup yields CDR1 SGDLS and CDR2 YYNGEE. The CDR3 here is CASATGGWSGANVLTF. The CDR3 coding sequence is TGTGCCAGCGCTACAGGGGGCTGGTCTGGGGCCAACGTCCTGACTTTC.

The chain joins TRBV12-3 or TRBV12-4 to TRBJ2-7; TRBD1 might be the D (5 bases). Trimming removed 4 bases from V and 3 bases from J, with 10 bases in between. The CDR3 has 13 amino acids. CDR3 in amino acids: CASSSTDSYEQYF. The CDR3 bases are TGTGCCAGCAGTTCCACTGACAGCTACGAGCAGTACTTC.

The chain carries TRBV5-1 and TRBJ2-2, with a possible D match to TRBD2 (6 bases). Trimming took 3 bases from V and 9 from J, leaving 21 bases between them. CDR1 is SGHRS and CDR2 is YFSETQ in the germline V gene. The CDR3 is 16 residues long. CDR3 residues: CASSSPGRREARELFF. CDR3 coding DNA: TGCGCCAGCAGCTCGCCTGGGAGGAGGGAAGCGAGGGAGCTGTTTTTT. The full variable domain, completed using reference TRBV5-1 and TRBJ2-2, is KAGVTQTPRYLIKTRGQQVTLSCSPISGHRSVSWYQQTPGQGLQFLFEYFSETQRNKGNFPGRFSGRQFSNSRSEMNVSTLELGDSALYLCASSSPGRREARELFFGEGSRLTVL.

This clone has only one observation. The rearrangement links TRBV12-3 or TRBV12-4 to TRBJ2-5; D is unclear. V was clipped by 5 bases and J by 5 bases, with 9 bases between them. The CDR3 extends over 12 amino acids. For the CDR3, the DNA is TGTGCCAGCAGTCCTGTCGTGGAGACCCAGTACTTC. Translated: CASSPVVETQYF.

The chain recombines TRBV18 with TRBJ1-4, with a tentative D call TRBD1 (6 bases). The length of the CDR3 is 14 residues. Trimming took off 3 bases at V and 8 bases at J, with 13 bases between the two ends. CDR1 KGHSH and CDR2 LQKENI come from the germline V gene. This CDR3 is CASSPLAGDEKLFF. As DNA, the CDR3 is TGTGCCAGCTCACCGTTAGCAGGGGACGAAAAACTGTTTTTT.

This clone was detected only a few times. The chain uses TRBV9 and TRBJ1-4, with a possible D match to TRBD1 (6 bases). The CDR3 is made up of 14 amino acids. The V end was cut by 3 bases, the J end by 8 bases, with 14 bases between. Germline lookup yields CDR1 SGDLS and CDR2 YYNGEE. Here the CDR3 reads CASSGTGIGEKLFF. As DNA, the CDR3 is TGTGCCAGCAGCGGCACAGGGATCGGGGAAAAACTGTTTTTT.

In its sample, this clone was seen once. The chain is built from TRBV5-1 and TRBJ2-7, with TRBD1 as a possible D gene (6 bases). Trimming pared 4 bases from V and 0 bases from J, leaving 8 bases between. The length of the CDR3 is 13 residues. Germline V gives CDR1 SGHRS, CDR2 YFSETQ. CDR3 DNA sequence: TGCGCCAGCAGCCGGGACACCTCCTACGAGCAGTACTTC. Its translation: CASSRDTSYEQYF.

The rearrangement joins TRBV2 to TRBJ2-7; 7 nucleotides agree with TRBD2. CDR1 is SNHLY and CDR2 is FYNNEI in the germline V gene. CDR3 size: 15 residues. Trimming removed 0 bases from V and 4 bases from J; junction bases left unmatched: 6. The CDR3 region is CASSEARLAEYEQYF. In DNA, the CDR3 is TGTGCCAGCAGTGAAGCGCGCCTAGCGGAGTACGAGCAGTACTTC.

This sequence joins TRBV5-1 and TRBJ1-2; 8 bases fit TRBD1. The CDR3 has 17 amino acids. Germline V lookup: CDR1 SGHRS, CDR2 YFSETQ. Unmatched junction bases numbered 13, after V lost 1 base and J lost 5 bases. The chain's CDR3 is CASSLFQGASEGYGYTF. The CDR3 DNA sequence: TGCGCCAGCAGCTTGTTCCAGGGGGCGTCGGAAGGGTATGGCTACACCTTC.

The V call is TRBV6-2 or TRBV6-3, the J call TRBJ2-1, with 7 nucleotides matching TRBD2. Per the germline V gene, CDR1 is MNHEY and CDR2 is SVGEGT. Trimming took 0 bases from V and 8 from J; bases not matched to a gene: 7. This CDR3 has 15 residues. CDR3 in amino acids: CASSYSGGGSDEQFF. The CDR3 nucleotides are TGTGCCAGCAGTTACTCGGGGGGAGGGAGCGATGAGCAGTTCTTC.

This clone turned up a few times. V gene TRBV10-3 combines with J gene TRBJ1-2; the match to TRBD1 covers 7 bases. With V trimmed by 3 bases and J by 4 bases, 5 bases remained unmatched. CDR3 length: 14 residues. Per the germline V gene, CDR1 is ENHRY and CDR2 is SYGVKD. The CDR3: CAISDNPGGYGYTF. The CDR3 DNA follows: TGTGCCATCAGTGACAACCCAGGGGGCTATGGCTACACCTTC.

The V gene is TRBV19, the J gene TRBJ1-2; the D gene is possibly TRBD1 (6 bases). Between the trimmed V and J ends, which lost 10 bases and 3 bases, there was a span of 18 bases. CDR1 and CDR2 (germline): LNHDA, SQIVND (reference sequence). This CDR3 contains 14 residues. CDR3 in amino acids: CATKRQDPYYGYTF. The CDR3 DNA reads as TGTGCCACGAAAAGACAGGACCCGTACTATGGCTACACCTTC. The entire variable domain, with the rest obtained from reference TRBV19 and TRBJ1-2, is as follows: DGGITQSPKYLFRKEGQNVTLSCEQNLNHDAMYWYRQDPGQGLRLIYYSQIVNDFQKGDIAEGYSVSREKKESFPLTVTSAQKNPTAFYLCATKRQDPYYGYTFGSGTRLTVV.

V gene TRBV4-1 combines with J gene TRBJ1-1; perhaps TRBD1 as D (5 bases). There are 15 residues in the CDR3. Germline V gene sequence: CDR1 MGHRA, CDR2 YSYEKL. The V end lost 5 bases, the J end lost 4 bases, and 17 bases lay between the germline ends. CDR3 DNA sequence: TGCGCCAGCAGCTTAATCCAGGGAAAGGGCACTGAAGCTTTCTTT. Its translation is CASSLIQGKGTEAFF.

The V call is TRBV7-9, the J call TRBJ2-7, with a weak D call TRBD1 (6 bases). The germline V gene has CDR1 SEHNR and CDR2 FQNEAQ (reference sequence). This CDR3 has 15 amino acids. V lost 1 base and J lost 4, with 14 bases in between. CDR3 in amino acids: CASSLVDRSPYEQYF. DNA of the CDR3: TGTGCCAGCAGCTTAGTCGACAGGTCTCCGTACGAGCAGTACTTC.

V gene TRBV27 combines with J gene TRBJ1-4; 7 nucleotides line up with TRBD1. CDR1 is MNHEY, CDR2 SMNVEV, per germline (reference sequence). CDR3 length equals 15 residues. After removal of 3 bases from V and 3 bases from J, the junction contained 4 bases not matched to a gene. Written as DNA, the CDR3 is TGTGCCAGCAGTTTTGCAGGGGGACCTAATGAAAAACTGTTTTTT. Translating gives CASSFAGGPNEKLFF.

The chain carries TRBV27 and TRBJ2-7; 10 nucleotides agree with TRBD1. The CDR3 has 17 amino acids. From germline, CDR1 is MNHEY and CDR2 SMNVEV (reference sequence). Unmatched junction bases numbered 10, after V lost 3 bases and J lost 2 bases. CDR3 loop: CASSLVTGGTGAYEQYF. The CDR3 DNA is TGTGCCAGCAGTTTGGTAACGGGCGGGACAGGGGCCTACGAGCAGTACTTC.